These T cell receptor beta chains were read from a single sample in a study of human T cells and chemical hapten exposure. TCRdb itself ran the RACE reads through MiXCR, one entry per CDR3 protein. The data show approximately 46,000 distinct CDR3 sequences, with 9.5% to 10% seen just once and roughly 13% held by the top ten. The source material was whole blood, sampled in connection with sensitization to the hapten diphenylcyclopropenone (DPC). These receptors all come from a woman aged 25 to 39 with alopecia areata. Some clones in this sample may be carry-over from other donors' samples. Both conserved end residues are part of each CDR3. The D gene is left open where the match is weak. Where a row states a size, it is once, few, many or the class of an expanded clone; other rows omit it.

>TRBV20-1|.|TRBD1|TRBJ1-2
CSARGQGVNYGYTF
TGCAGTGCTAGAGGCCAGGGGGTTAACTATGGCTACACCTTC
>TRBV6-1|many|.|TRBJ1-2
CASRGSEANYGYTF
TGTGCCAGCAGAGGGAGTGAAGCTAACTATGGCTACACCTTC
>TRBV7-6|many|TRBD2|TRBJ2-2
CASSTGLAGGTGELFF
TGTGCCAGCAGCACTGGACTAGCGGGGGGCACCGGGGAGCTGTTTTTT
>TRBV5-1|.|.|TRBJ2-5
CASSLDLRGIETQYF
TGCGCCAGCAGCTTGGACTTGAGAGGCATAGAGACCCAGTACTTC
>TRBV3-1|few|.|TRBJ2-5
CASSQDPGAWETQYF
TGTGCCAGCAGCCAAGATCCGGGGGCATGGGAGACCCAGTACTTC
>TRBV24-1|few|.|TRBJ2-3
CATTSGTPTDTQYF
TGTGCCACCACCTCCGGGACTCCCACAGATACGCAGTATTTT
>TRBV6-2/TRBV6-3|many|TRBD1|TRBJ2-5
CASNYPGQGQETQYF
TGTGCCAGCAACTACCCTGGACAGGGGCAAGAGACCCAGTACTTC
>TRBV3-1|many|.|TRBJ2-5
CASSQDLAETQYF
TGTGCCAGCAGCCAAGATTTAGCGGAGACCCAGTACTTC
>TRBV4-1|.|.|TRBJ1-2
CASSQGSGGDYGYTF
TGCGCCAGCAGCCAAGGATCAGGCGGGGACTATGGCTACACCTTC
>TRBV7-9|few|.|TRBJ1-2
CASSLVTTRDKFNYGYTF
TGTGCCAGCAGCTTAGTTACTACTCGGGACAAATTTAACTATGGCTACACCTTC
>TRBV7-2|.|.|TRBJ2-2
CASSLLRGTGELFF
TGTGCCAGCAGCTTACTCAGGGGCACCGGGGAGCTGTTTTTT
>TRBV19|few|.|TRBJ1-2
CASSIAAGPPSPYGYTF
TGTGCCAGTAGTATAGCTGCAGGCCCACCCTCACCCTATGGCTACACCTTC
>TRBV6-5|.|TRBD1|TRBJ1-1
CASSFSGTGGRRTEAFF
TGTGCCAGCAGTTTTTCTGGGACAGGGGGCAGGCGCACTGAAGCTTTCTTT
>TRBV5-1|few|.|TRBJ2-2
CASSLSSGTGELFF
TGCGCCAGCAGCTTGAGTAGCGGCACCGGGGAGCTGTTTTTT
>TRBV3-1|many|.|TRBJ2-2
CASSLMAAGIYGELFF
TGTGCCAGCAGCCTAATGGCGGCAGGGATCTACGGGGAGCTGTTTTTT
>TRBV14|few|.|TRBJ2-5
CASSRTSRQETQYF
TGTGCCAGCAGCCGGACGTCTAGACAAGAGACCCAGTACTTC
>TRBV7-6|.|TRBD1|TRBJ1-6
CASSLGTAIYNSPLHF
TGTGCCAGCAGCTTGGGGACAGCCATCTATAATTCACCCCTCCACTTT
>TRBV7-3|many|.|TRBJ2-7
CASSPGKGVPYEQYF
TGTGCCAGCAGCCCTGGGAAGGGCGTCCCCTACGAGCAGTACTTC
>TRBV30|.|.|TRBJ1-2
CAWSVLGYGYTF
TGTGCCTGGAGTGTACTAGGGTATGGCTACACCTTC